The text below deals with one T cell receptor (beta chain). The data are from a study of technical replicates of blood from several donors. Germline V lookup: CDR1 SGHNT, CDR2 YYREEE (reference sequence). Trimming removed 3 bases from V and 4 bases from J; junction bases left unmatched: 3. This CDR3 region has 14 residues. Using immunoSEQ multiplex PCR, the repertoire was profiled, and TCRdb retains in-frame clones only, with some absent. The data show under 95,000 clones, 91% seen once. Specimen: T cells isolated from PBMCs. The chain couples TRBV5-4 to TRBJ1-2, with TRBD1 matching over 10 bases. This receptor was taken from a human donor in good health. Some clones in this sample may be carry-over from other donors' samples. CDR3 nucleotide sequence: TGTGCCAGCAGCTCCGGGACAGGGGTCTATGGCTACACCTTC. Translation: CASSSGTGVYGYTF.